The clone carrying this T cell receptor (beta chain) was detected many times. Antigen: not known. Study-wide results and limits: The larger cohort examined one V-J beta rearrangement, not whole repertoires. In terms of TCR gene usage, tumor memory CD4+ T cells clustered together with blood and lymph node memory CD4+ cells, as well as with lymph node naive CD4+ cells. Tumor-infiltrating Treg TCR alpha and beta sequences overlapped most with tumor naive CD4+ T cells, then blood naive.

After constant-region reverse-primer amplification, full-length variable regions underwent semi-nested PCR with Nested Universal Primer A. TCRdb processed the 5' RACE reads anew with MiXCR; each CDR3 protein has one entry. Among roughly 42,000 distinct CDR3 sequences listed, around 20% were seen once. Treg sorting used a CD4+CD25+CD127-/low gate. The CDR3 is 12 residues long. Trimming removed 2 bases at V and 1 base at J, with 3 bases between. Per the germline V gene, CDR1 is ENHRY and CDR2 is SYGVKD. The genes are TRBV10-3 and TRBJ2-7, with D unresolved. This TCR was sampled from a female donor with breast cancer. The specimen sequenced was Tregs sorted from blood. Written as DNA, the CDR3 is TGTGCCATCAGTGAGACGTCCTACGAGCAGTACTTC. This codes for CAISETSYEQYF.